This T cell receptor beta chain was profiled in a study of control samples from healthy donors and cancer patients. Some clones are missing from TCRdb's copy, which holds only in-frame ones; the method was immunoSEQ multiplex PCR. The table gives about 190,000 clones; the top ten clones make up about 2.2% of it. Trimming took 4 bases from V and 2 from J; bases not matched to a gene: 11. Germline V gene lookup returns CDR1 SGHRS and CDR2 YFSETQ. This CDR3 contains 18 residues. The chain employs TRBV5-1 and TRBJ1-5, with 11 bases that match TRBD1. The sequenced sample consisted of blood. The receptor's source is a woman aged 30 to 39 in good health. In DNA form, the CDR3 reads TGCGCCAGCAGCCCCTCCCGGGACAGGGGGGCCGGCAATCAGCCCCAGCATTTT. This encodes CASSPSRDRGAGNQPQHF.